This T cell receptor (beta chain) is drawn from a study of shared clonotypes between healthy human individuals. Study summary: The cohort had a couple of women and a few men, ages 18 to 49.

In the original analysis: ImmunoSEQ gave junction-only sequences without quality scores, so filtering differed. Sequencing used immunoSEQ multiplex PCR; TCRdb keeps in-frame clones, though not all of them. Clone size and the V and J calls come from that table; the DNA yielded D and trimming. The sample yields about 2.3 million clones, less than 95% seen once. Whole-study findings and limits: Researchers found naive subsets generally carried larger estimated richness than memory subsets.

The donor cohort consisted entirely of Caucasian adults residing in Nashville, Tennessee. With regard to this clone: Antigen: not known.

Germline V gene lookup returns CDR1 SGHTA and CDR2 FQGNSA. Trimming left V 1 base short and J 11 bases short, with 13 bases between. CDR3 length: 13 residues. The rearrangement joins TRBV7-2 to TRBJ2-3; D unclear. The clonotype was recovered from a man aged 18 to 29 in good health. Some clones in this sample may be carry-over from other donors' samples. Sequenced material: naive CD4+ T cells from PBMCs. Noted subset: CD45RA+ positively selected. In nucleotides, the CDR3 is TGTGCCAGCAGCTTAGGACCCCCCGACGGGCAGTATTTT. Its translation: CASSLGPPDGQYF.